Below are 27 T cell receptor beta chains sequenced from a single sample in a study of metastatic and nonmetastatic thyroid tumors. Not a single patient had been given any form of treatment at any point before undergoing thyroid surgery. TCRdb re-analyzed the PCR reads using MiXCR. This sample has roughly 59,000 clones, with under 20% found just once. What was sequenced was blood. The receptors stem from a male donor with papillary thyroid cancer or a benign thyroid nodule (not recorded which). Some clones in this sample may be carry-over from other donors' samples.

This clone has ten or more counts. The V call is TRBV5-1, the J call TRBJ2-5; no clear D. This CDR3 region has 14 residues. Per germline, CDR1 SGHRS and CDR2 YFSETQ. The germline V and J ends were trimmed by 0 bases and 4 bases, with 10 bases remaining between them. CDR3 protein: CASSLEFGRETQYF. In nucleotides, the CDR3 is TGCGCCAGCAGCTTGGAATTCGGCAGAGAGACCCAGTACTTC.

At least ten counts were recorded for this clone. The genes are TRBV2 and TRBJ2-2; no firm D call. V was pared by 6 bases and J by 6 bases, with 14 bases between. Germline assignment: CDR1 SNHLY and CDR2 FYNNEI. The CDR3 loop spans 14 amino acids. The CDR3 reads CASRLNSGAGELFF. The CDR3, as DNA: TGTGCCAGCAGACTAAACTCGGGCGCCGGGGAGCTGTTTTTT.

This clone has just a few counts. V gene TRBV6-1 combines with J gene TRBJ2-2; no clear D. The CDR3 has 17 amino acids. Per germline, CDR1 MNHNS and CDR2 SASEGT. Trimming shortened V by 3 bases and J by 4 bases, and 18 bases separated the two germline ends. This chain's CDR3 is CASSDDGYMPATGELFF. The CDR3 region has the DNA TGTGCCAGCAGTGACGATGGGTATATGCCAGCCACCGGGGAGCTGTTTTTT.

There are many counts of this clone. This rearrangement joins TRBV12-3 or TRBV12-4 to TRBJ2-2; D is ambiguous. V lost 5 bases, J lost 6 bases, and 7 bases lay in between. CDR3 size: 12 residues. Written as DNA, the CDR3 is TGTGCCAGCAGTCCCGGTCCCGGGGAGCTGTTTTTT. It codes for CASSPGPGELFF.

There are many counts of this clone. J is TRBJ2-5 and V is TRBV18, with 8 positions matching TRBD1. V was clipped by 2 bases and J by 4 bases; unmatched bases: 3. Germline assignment: CDR1 KGHSH and CDR2 LQKENI. The CDR3 length is 14 residues. The CDR3 sequence: CASSPAGGGETQYF. The CDR3 bases are TGTGCCAGCTCACCAGCAGGGGGCGGAGAGACCCAGTACTTC.

Ten or more counts support this clone. The genes are TRBV10-2 and TRBJ2-1; TRBD1 or TRBD2 may be the D gene (6 bases each). Trimming took off 2 bases at V and 5 bases at J, with 19 bases between the two ends. CDR3 length equals 17 residues. Germline V CDR1 and CDR2: WSHSY, SAAADI. The CDR3 nucleotides read TGCGCCAGCAGTGAGCCGCGTCAAGGGGGGATCCACAATGAGCAGTTCTTC. Protein sequence: CASSEPRQGGIHNEQFF.

This clone was detected many times. This rearrangement joins TRBV4-2 to TRBJ2-5, with 7 bases lining up with TRBD2. The germline CDR1 and CDR2 sequences are LGHNA and YNFKEQ. V trimming: 0 bases; J trimming: 5 bases; junction bases outside the gene matches: 6. The CDR3 has 15 residues. The CDR3 region has the DNA TGTGCCAGCAGCCAAGAAGAAGGTAGCGGGGAGACCCAGTACTTC. It is translated as CASSQEEGSGETQYF.

This clone has a count of ten or more. The rearrangement uses TRBV2 and TRBJ2-5; 7 nucleotides align to TRBD1. Germline CDR1 and CDR2: SNHLY and FYNNEI. The junction had 8 bases not matched to a gene; V was cut back by 4 bases and J by 3 bases. This CDR3 is 15 amino acids long. The CDR3 loop reads CASSVVAGGEETQYF. The CDR3 nucleotides read TGTGCCAGCAGTGTCGTAGCAGGGGGTGAAGAGACCCAGTACTTC.

The table lists this clone with many counts. The rearrangement joins TRBV10-2 to TRBJ1-2; perhaps TRBD1 as D (5 bases). Trimming left V 2 bases short and J 3 bases short, with 10 bases between. The V gene's germline CDR1 is WSHSY and CDR2 SAAADI. This CDR3 is 14 amino acids long. The CDR3 reads CASSEDRKYYGYTF. The CDR3 nucleotides read TGCGCCAGCAGTGAGGACAGAAAATACTATGGCTACACCTTC.

This clone was seen at least ten times. This chain joins TRBV6-4 and TRBJ2-7; D ambiguous. Germline-derived CDR1 and CDR2 are MRHNA and SNTAGT. V lost 6 bases and J lost 4, with 22 bases in between. The CDR3 has 16 residues. The CDR3 sequence: CASSPFPGSDIYEQYF. The CDR3 nucleotides are TGTGCCAGCAGCCCCTTCCCCGGTTCTGATATTTACGAGCAGTACTTC.

The table lists this clone with a few counts. The V call is TRBV6-4, the J call TRBJ2-5, with D unresolved. The CDR3 length is 17 residues. V was trimmed by 5 bases and J by 4 bases, leaving 23 bases between them. Germline CDR1 and CDR2: MRHNA and SNTAGT. The chain's CDR3 is CASSYCLGGLELETQYF. CDR3 DNA sequence: TGTGCCAGCAGTTACTGTCTGGGCGGTCTTGAATTAGAGACCCAGTACTTC.

This clone came up many times. This chain joins TRBV4-1 and TRBJ2-7, with TRBD2 matching over 9 bases. The V gene end was trimmed by 2 bases and the J gene end by 0 bases; junction bases not matched to a gene: 5. CDR1 and CDR2 from the germline V gene are MGHRA and YSYEKL. The CDR3 runs to 16 residues. The CDR3 here is CASSQPLAGSSYEQYF. The CDR3 DNA is TGCGCCAGCAGCCAACCGCTAGCGGGGAGCTCCTACGAGCAGTACTTC.

This clone turned up a few times. Just one base apart from a much larger clone, this may be a read error. Other DNA sequences from this sample encode an identical CDR3 as well. V gene TRBV5-5 combines with J gene TRBJ2-7; possible D gene TRBD1, 6 bases. This CDR3 has 14 residues. Germline V gives CDR1 SGHKS, CDR2 YYEKEE (reference sequence). Trimming took off 0 bases at V and 4 bases at J, with 11 bases between the two ends. The CDR3 loop reads CASSLAGQTYEQYF. The CDR3 bases are TGTGCCAGCAGCTTGGCTGGACAGACTTACGAGCAGTACTTC.

At least ten counts were recorded for this clone. The chain is built from TRBV6-1 and TRBJ1-2, with a possible D match to TRBD1 (6 bases). Germline V gene data show CDR1 as MNHNS and CDR2 as SASEGT. V dropped 10 bases and J dropped 7 bases, with 19 bases sitting between them. This CDR3 contains 13 residues. This CDR3 is CATLPGGEFGYTF. The CDR3 bases are TGTGCCACCCTCCCCGGGGGCGAATTTGGCTACACCTTC.

This clone was picked up many times. For the CDR3, the DNA is TGTGCCAGCAGCTTAGGGACTAGCGGATCCTACAATGAGCAGTTCTTC. Residues: CASSLGTSGSYNEQFF. V and J are TRBV7-9 and TRBJ2-1, with 10 bases aligning to TRBD2. This CDR3 has 16 amino acids. The trim removed 1 base at V and 1 base at J, leaving 1 base unmatched. Germline V CDR1 and CDR2: SEHNR, FQNEAQ (reference sequence). The full variable domain, rest sourced from reference TRBV7-9 and TRBJ2-1, is DTGVSQNPRHKITKRGQNVTFRCDPISEHNRLYWYRQTLGQGPEFLTYFQNEAQLEKSRLLSDRFSAERPKGSFSTLEIQRTEQGDSAMYLCASSLGTSGSYNEQFFGPGTRLTVL.

This clone came up many times. The chain recombines TRBV4-2 with TRBJ2-3; 7 nucleotides line up with TRBD1. Germline V gene data show CDR1 as LGHNA and CDR2 as YNFKEQ. This CDR3 contains 15 residues. V lost 2 bases and J lost 1; bases outside the gene matches: 3. CDR3 residues: CASSQSTGGTDTQYF. The CDR3, as DNA: TGTGCCAGCAGCCAATCAACAGGGGGCACAGATACGCAGTATTTT.

Concerning this clone itself: This may stem from a read error, because a much larger clone lies one nucleotide away. Other DNA variants within this sample encode the same CDR3. The rearrangement joins TRBV20-1 to TRBJ2-1, with D unresolved. Trimming took off 3 bases at V and 4 bases at J, with 4 bases between the two ends. The V gene's germline CDR1 is DFQATT and CDR2 SNEGSKA (reference sequence). CDR3 size: 11 residues. The CDR3: CSASPYNEQFF. The CDR3 nucleotides read TGCAGTGCTAGCCCATACAATGAGCAGTTCTTC.

This clone occurred many times. The chain employs TRBV28 and TRBJ2-3, with a tentative D call TRBD1 (6 bases). This CDR3 has 15 residues. Trimming shortened V by 2 bases and J by 2 bases, and 11 bases separated the two germline ends. The germline V gene encodes CDR1 MDHEN and CDR2 SYDVKM. The CDR3 DNA reads as TGTGCCAGCAGTTTAGTGGGGGCCAACACAGATACGCAGTATTTT. This sequence encodes CASSLVGANTDTQYF.

Points on this clone: A read error may explain this, as a much larger clone is one base away. This chain links TRBV9 with TRBJ2-1; the match to TRBD2 covers 12 bases. Per germline, CDR1 SGDLS and CDR2 YYNGEE. The CDR3 has 17 amino acids. With V trimmed by 0 bases and J by 9 bases, 10 bases remained unmatched. DNA for the CDR3: TGTGCCAGCAGCGTAGAGTCATGGACTAGCGGGAACGCTGAGCAGTTCTTC. This codes for CASSVESWTSGNAEQFF.

The V call is TRBV4-1, the J call TRBJ2-7; D is unclear. Trimming shortened V by 0 bases and J by 0 bases, and 9 bases separated the two germline ends. This CDR3 contains 15 residues. The germline gives CDR1 MGHRA, CDR2 YSYEKL. CDR3 sequence (DNA): TGCGCCAGCAGCCAAGATATATTGCGCTCCTACGAGCAGTACTTC. Protein sequence: CASSQDILRSYEQYF.

The V gene is TRBV6-5, the J gene TRBJ2-7; 13 bases fit TRBD2. The CDR3 runs 15 residues. J lost 3 bases, V lost 2 bases, and 1 base had no gene match. The germline gives CDR1 MNHEY, CDR2 SVGAGI. Here the CDR3 reads CASSYGTSGDYEQYF. DNA for the CDR3: TGTGCCAGCAGTTACGGGACTAGCGGGGACTACGAGCAGTACTTC.

This clone was observed at least ten times. The chain links TRBV5-4 to TRBJ2-7, with 8 positions matching TRBD2. CDR1 is SGHNT and CDR2 is YYREEE in the germline V gene (reference sequence). The V segment lost 4 bases and the J segment 3 bases; nucleotides outside the gene matches: 9. This CDR3 is built from 15 residues. The CDR3 spells CASSDYGLAHYEQYV. CDR3 sequence (DNA): TGTGCCAGCAGCGACTACGGACTAGCACACTACGAGCAGTACGTC.

Only a few counts were recorded for this clone. The chain links TRBV3-1 to TRBJ2-7, with D hard to call. This CDR3 has 11 amino acids. The germline V and J ends were trimmed by 3 bases and 13 bases, with 13 bases remaining between them. CDR1 and CDR2 (germline): LGHDT, YNNKEL (reference sequence). The DNA for the CDR3 is TGTGCCAGCAGCCACCCCTACGATCATTACTTC. Translated: CASSHPYDHYF.

In its sample, this clone was seen many times. The rearrangement joins TRBV6-5 to TRBJ2-1; maybe TRBD1 (5 bases). Per germline, CDR1 MNHEY and CDR2 SVGAGI. The CDR3 spans 17 residues. V was pared by 0 bases and J by 0 bases, with 12 bases between. The CDR3, as DNA: TGTGCCAGCAGTTACTCCACGGACAAGAGCTCCTACAATGAGCAGTTCTTC. Its protein is CASSYSTDKSSYNEQFF.

This clone was recorded at least ten times. The rearrangement links TRBV5-8 to TRBJ2-7, with a tentative D call TRBD2 (5 bases). Looked up from germline, CDR1 is SGHTS and CDR2 is YDEGEE. The CDR3 totals 12 residues. The CDR3 is CASSLGLGGQEV. DNA of the CDR3: TGTGCCAGCAGCTTGGGTTTGGGCGGGCAGGAGGTC.

This clone has at least ten counts. V is TRBV24-1 and J is TRBJ2-3, with 8 bases identical to TRBD2. CDR3 length: 16 residues. The germline gives CDR1 KGHDR, CDR2 SFDVKD. V trimming: 0 bases; J trimming: 6 bases; junction bases outside the gene matches: 7. CDR3 sequence reads: CATSDLPGRAGDTQYF. The CDR3 coding sequence is TGTGCCACCAGTGATTTGCCCGGGAGGGCAGGGGATACGCAGTATTTT.

This clone was counted many times. Within the sample, other DNA sequences also encode this same CDR3. The rearrangement uses TRBV9 and TRBJ2-3; D might be TRBD2 (5 bases). This CDR3 has 15 amino acids. CDR1 is SGDLS and CDR2 is YYNGEE in the germline V gene. V was pared by 0 bases and J by 5 bases, with 13 bases between. The CDR3 loop reads CASSVEGEFRDTQYF. The DNA of the CDR3 is TGTGCCAGCAGCGTAGAGGGAGAATTTAGAGATACGCAGTATTTT.